This is a list of T cell receptor beta chains from one sample in a study of response to subunit inactivated influenza vaccine. In TCRdb, the RT-PCR reads were re-called with MiXCR into one record per CDR3 protein. The data show roughly 670,000 distinct CDR3 sequences, around 15% seen once. Sample: PBMCs from blood, taken approximately 15 days before vaccination. The receptor set was obtained from a man aged 50 to 59 who received an inactivated influenza vaccine. CDR3s include the opening cysteine and the closing phenylalanine or tryptophan. Each record gives: V gene, J gene, CDR3 protein.

V gene: TRBV28
J gene: TRBJ1-1
CDR3 protein: CASDFPTGGAFF

V gene: TRBV5-5
J gene: TRBJ1-5
CDR3 protein: CASSPQSAPEGNQPQHF

V gene: TRBV19
J gene: TRBJ2-5
CDR3 protein: CASSQPTQETQYF

V gene: TRBV12-3/TRBV12-4
J gene: TRBJ1-1
CDR3 protein: CASSFGHRMNTEAFF

V gene: TRBV10-3
J gene: TRBJ2-2
CDR3 protein: CAITGTGGVSTGELFF

V gene: TRBV7-8
J gene: TRBJ2-1
CDR3 protein: CASSSTPKRGGPKNEQFF

V gene: TRBV3-1
J gene: TRBJ2-6
CDR3 protein: CASSRGGSGANVLTF

V gene: TRBV15
J gene: TRBJ2-2
CDR3 protein: CATSREWTGPGELFF

V gene: TRBV7-2
J gene: TRBJ1-6
CDR3 protein: CASSPETGIVSPLHF

V gene: TRBV12-3/TRBV12-4
J gene: TRBJ2-7
CDR3 protein: CASTLAGYGIYEQYF

V gene: TRBV7-7
J gene: TRBJ2-5
CDR3 protein: CASSLMESETQYF

V gene: TRBV24-1
J gene: TRBJ2-3
CDR3 protein: CATSVSGRTDTQYF

V gene: TRBV6-2/TRBV6-3
J gene: TRBJ2-1
CDR3 protein: CASSYRKPGQGGERFF

V gene: TRBV3-1
J gene: TRBJ1-2
CDR3 protein: CASSQEHRNYGYTF

V gene: TRBV7-2
J gene: TRBJ1-6
CDR3 protein: CASSLGQGARSPLHF

V gene: TRBV7-8
J gene: TRBJ2-1
CDR3 protein: CASSPAGGRSSYNEQFF

V gene: TRBV20-1
J gene: TRBJ2-1
CDR3 protein: CSARDTPWGLEVQFF

V gene: TRBV7-3
J gene: TRBJ2-3
CDR3 protein: CASSQIAGGTDTQYF

V gene: TRBV7-9
J gene: TRBJ1-3
CDR3 protein: CASSLGPLVMAGNTIYF

V gene: TRBV20-1
J gene: TRBJ1-2
CDR3 protein: CSAPEGTGNYGYTF

V gene: TRBV7-2
J gene: TRBJ2-1
CDR3 protein: CASSLAASGGFNEQFF